This TCR beta chain was recovered during a study of CD4 T cells in relation to SARS-CoV-2 and coronaviruses. Regarding the study as a whole: About 65% of donors had memory CD4+ clonotypes crossrecognizing SARS-CoV-2 and common cold coronavirus spike.

Assay used: immunoSEQ multiplex PCR; TCRdb lists only in-frame clones, some missing. The sample contains about 26,000 clones, around 73% of which appear only once. CDR3 length: 12 residues. Germline assignment: CDR1 MNHEY and CDR2 SVGAGI. V shed 10 bases and J 4 bases; nucleotides not matched to a gene: 6. Concerning this clone: The antigen is unknown.

CD4+ T cells from unexposed donors were obtained before the COVID-19 pandemic (2011-2018). After ten to eleven days of culture, CD4+ T cells were isolated. The chain combines TRBV6-5 with TRBJ2-5; 7 nucleotides agree with TRBD2. Sequencing used CD4+ T cells from PBMCs, cultured in vitro. The TCR was taken from a human donor in good health. The CDR3 here is CATRGVGETQYF. For the CDR3, the DNA is TGTGCCACCCGGGGGGTCGGAGAGACCCAGTACTTC.